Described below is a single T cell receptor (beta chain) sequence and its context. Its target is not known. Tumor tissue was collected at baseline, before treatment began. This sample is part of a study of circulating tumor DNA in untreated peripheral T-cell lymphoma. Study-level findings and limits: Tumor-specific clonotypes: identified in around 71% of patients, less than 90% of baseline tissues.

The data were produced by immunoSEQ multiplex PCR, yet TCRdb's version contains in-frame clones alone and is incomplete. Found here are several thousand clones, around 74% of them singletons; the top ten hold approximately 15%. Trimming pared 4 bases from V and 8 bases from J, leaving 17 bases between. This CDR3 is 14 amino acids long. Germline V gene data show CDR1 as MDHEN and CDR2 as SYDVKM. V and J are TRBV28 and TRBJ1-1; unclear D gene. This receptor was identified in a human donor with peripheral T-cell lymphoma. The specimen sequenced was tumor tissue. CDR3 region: CASSSQRLETEAFF. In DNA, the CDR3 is TGTGCCAGCAGTTCACAGCGTTTGGAAACAGAAGCTTTCTTT.